This paragraph covers one T cell receptor (beta chain) sequence. The data derive from a study of blood T cell repertoires in COVID-19. Study context: Collection of acute and convalescent COVID-19 samples took place in the United States, Italy and Spain. In each case, the material was cDNA or gDNA derived from T cells, B-cell-depleted T cells, or PBMCs.

Assay used: immunoSEQ multiplex PCR; TCRdb lists only in-frame clones, some missing. The sample carries 150,000 to 200,000 clones, approximately 80% recorded once. V was clipped by 7 bases and J by 9 bases, with 13 bases between them. Germline-derived CDR1 and CDR2 are LNHDA and SQIVND (reference sequence). The length of the CDR3 is 13 residues. The genes are TRBV19 and TRBJ1-6, with D possibly matching TRBD1 (5 bases). The clonotype comes from a man aged 50-60 years who had recovered from COVID-19. Source material: PBMCs or T cells enriched from blood (not recorded which). In DNA form, the CDR3 reads TGTGCCAGTACCTGGGGGGGACTTTCACCCCTCCACTTT. It codes for CASTWGGLSPLHF.